This T cell receptor beta chain was sequenced for a study of radiotherapy plus CTLA-4 blockade in lung cancer. Data came from immunoSEQ multiplex PCR; TCRdb stores just in-frame clones and leaves some out. The sample holds roughly 30,000 clones, about 77% seen once. Germline V gene sequence: CDR1 SGHRS, CDR2 YFSETQ. This CDR3 contains 13 residues. Deletions cut 0 bases from V and 7 bases from J, with 8 bases between. The source of this sequence is a human donor with non-small cell lung cancer that progressed on radiotherapy plus ipilimumab. The input for sequencing was peripheral blood, taken from a patient treated with radiotherapy plus ipilimumab. The chain has TRBV5-1 and TRBJ1-5; no clear D. For the CDR3, the DNA is TGCGCCAGCAGCTTGGACGGGTCGCAGCCCCAGCATTTT. Translation: CASSLDGSQPQHF.